This TCR beta chain was identified in a study of CD8 T cells in ankylosing spondylitis. Overall study results and limits: A TCR beta motif of 8 or 9 highly homologous variants appeared characteristic of ankylosing spondylitis blood.

This clonotype appeared a few times. What it binds is unknown. The CDR3 consists of 13 residues. The V end was cut by 3 bases, the J end by 4 bases, with 9 bases between. Libraries for TCR beta were made by quantitative 5'-RACE with molecular barcodes. In TCRdb, the 5' RACE reads were re-called with MiXCR into one record per CDR3 protein. The repertoire consists of about 500,000 distinct CDR3 sequences, with approximately 12% occurring once and the leading ten covering around 7%. Sequencing was done on a sample of blood, either unsorted or a sorted T cell fraction (not recorded which). The source is a male donor with ankylosing spondylitis. V usage is TRBV12-3 or TRBV12-4 and J usage is TRBJ1-2, with no clear D. DNA for the CDR3: TGTGCCAGCAGTTTGTCGGCGTTCTATGGCTACACCTTC. Translation: CASSLSAFYGYTF.